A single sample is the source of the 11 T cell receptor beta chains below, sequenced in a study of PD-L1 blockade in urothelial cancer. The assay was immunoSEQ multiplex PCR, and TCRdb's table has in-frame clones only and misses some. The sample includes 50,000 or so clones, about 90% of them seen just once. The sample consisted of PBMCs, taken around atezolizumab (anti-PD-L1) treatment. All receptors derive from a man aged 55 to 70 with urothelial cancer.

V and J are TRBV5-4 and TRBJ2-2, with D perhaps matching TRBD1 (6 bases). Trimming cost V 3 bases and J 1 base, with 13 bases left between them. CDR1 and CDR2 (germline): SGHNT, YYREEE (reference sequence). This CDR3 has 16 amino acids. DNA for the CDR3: TGTGCCAGCAGCTCCAGACAGGTGATGAACACCGGGGAGCTGTTTTTT. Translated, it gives CASSSRQVMNTGELFF.

The CDR3 protein is CASTRAGNHYGYTF. The CDR3 region has the DNA TGTGCCAGCACCCGAGCGGGAAATCACTATGGCTACACCTTC. The gene calls are TRBV28 and TRBJ1-2; D ambiguous. Germline CDR1 MDHEN, CDR2 SYDVKM. The CDR3 totals 14 residues. V lost 7 bases and J 3 bases, leaving 15 bases between the germline ends.

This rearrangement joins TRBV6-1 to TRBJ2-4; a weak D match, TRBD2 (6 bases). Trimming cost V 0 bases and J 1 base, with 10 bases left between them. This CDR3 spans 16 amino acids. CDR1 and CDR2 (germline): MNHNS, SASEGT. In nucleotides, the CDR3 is TGTGCCAGCAGTGAAGCCTGGGGGGAGGCCAAAAACATTCAGTACTTC. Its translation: CASSEAWGEAKNIQYF.

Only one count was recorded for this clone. Here the CDR3 DNA reads TGTGCCAGCAGTGAAGACAGGGGATCTGGTGGCTACACCTTC. Amino acids: CASSEDRGSGGYTF. The chain links TRBV2 to TRBJ1-2, with 7 bases identical to TRBD1. V lost 1 base to trimming and J lost 7 bases; unmatched junction nucleotides: 6. Germline V gene lookup returns CDR1 SNHLY and CDR2 FYNNEI. The CDR3 extends over 14 amino acids.

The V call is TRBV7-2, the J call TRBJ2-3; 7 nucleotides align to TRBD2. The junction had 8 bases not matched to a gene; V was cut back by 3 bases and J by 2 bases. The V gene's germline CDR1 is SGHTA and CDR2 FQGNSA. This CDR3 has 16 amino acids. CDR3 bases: TGTGCCAGCAGCTTCCGACTAGCTCGGTCCACAGATACGCAGTATTTT. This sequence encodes CASSFRLARSTDTQYF.

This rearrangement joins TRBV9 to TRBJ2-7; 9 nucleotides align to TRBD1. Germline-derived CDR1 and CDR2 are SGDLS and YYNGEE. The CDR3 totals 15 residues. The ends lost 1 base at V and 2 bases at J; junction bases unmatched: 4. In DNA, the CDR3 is TGTGCCAGCAGCGTACTCGGACAGGGGACCTACGAGCAGTACTTC. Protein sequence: CASSVLGQGTYEQYF.

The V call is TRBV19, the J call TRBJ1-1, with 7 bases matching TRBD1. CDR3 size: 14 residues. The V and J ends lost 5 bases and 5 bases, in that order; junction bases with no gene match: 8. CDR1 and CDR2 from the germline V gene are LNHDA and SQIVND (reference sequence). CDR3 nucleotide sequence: TGTGCCAGTAGTTCTACAGGGGCAGGAACTGAAGCTTTCTTT. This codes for CASSSTGAGTEAFF.

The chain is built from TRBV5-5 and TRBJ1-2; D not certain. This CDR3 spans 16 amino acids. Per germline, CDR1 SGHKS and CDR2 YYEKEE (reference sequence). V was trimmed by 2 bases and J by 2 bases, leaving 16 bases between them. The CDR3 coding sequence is TGTGCCAGCAGCTTATTCCTGCAAACCCTAAACTATGGCTACACCTTC. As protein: CASSLFLQTLNYGYTF.

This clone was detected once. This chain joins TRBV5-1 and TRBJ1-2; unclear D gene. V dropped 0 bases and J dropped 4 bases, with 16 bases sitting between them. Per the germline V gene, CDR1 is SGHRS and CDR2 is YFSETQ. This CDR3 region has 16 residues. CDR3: CASSLDRPRHAYGYTF. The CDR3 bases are TGCGCCAGCAGCTTGGATAGGCCCCGACATGCCTATGGCTACACCTTC.

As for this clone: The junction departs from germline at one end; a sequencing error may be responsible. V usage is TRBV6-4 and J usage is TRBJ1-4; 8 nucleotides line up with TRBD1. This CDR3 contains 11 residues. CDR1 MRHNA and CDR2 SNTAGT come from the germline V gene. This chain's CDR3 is CARSRDRINIF. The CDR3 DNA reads TGTGCCAGATCTAGGGACAGGATTAATATTTTT.

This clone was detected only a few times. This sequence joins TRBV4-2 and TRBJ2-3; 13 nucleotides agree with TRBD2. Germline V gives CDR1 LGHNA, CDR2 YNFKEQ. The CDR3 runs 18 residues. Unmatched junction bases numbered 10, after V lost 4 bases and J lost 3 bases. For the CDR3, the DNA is TGTGCCAGCAGCCCCGGGACTAGCGGGATGTTTAGGACAGATACGCAGTATTTT. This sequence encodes CASSPGTSGMFRTDTQYF.